Following are 26 T cell receptor beta chains from one sample sequenced in a study of breast tumors, draining lymph nodes, adjacent tissues. Breast cancer patients provided tissue from their axillary draining lymph nodes. One entry per CDR3 protein, called by TCRdb with MiXCR from the multiplex PCR reads. The data show some 120,000 distinct CDR3 sequences, 21% seen once. Sequencing input: axillary lymph node tissue. Receptors originate from a female donor with breast cancer. Some clones in this sample may be carry-over from other donors' samples.

The chain combines TRBV19 with TRBJ1-5; 7 bases are a match to TRBD1. The CDR3 spans 14 residues. Trimming at V came to 6 bases and at J to 6 bases, leaving 8 bases not matched to a gene. Germline CDR1 is LNHDA and CDR2 is SQIVND (reference sequence). The CDR3 nucleotides read TGTGCCAGTAGAGTAAGGGGGCTCAGTCAGCCCCAGCATTTT. Translating it yields CASRVRGLSQPQHF. Variable domain in full (rest from reference TRBV19 and TRBJ1-5): DGGITQSPKYLFRKEGQNVTLSCEQNLNHDAMYWYRQDPGQGLRLIYYSQIVNDFQKGDIAEGYSVSREKKESFPLTVTSAQKNPTAFYLCASRVRGLSQPQHFGDGTRLSIL.

The chain combines TRBV6-1 with TRBJ2-5; TRBD1 agrees at 7 bases. CDR3 length equals 14 residues. V was pared by 3 bases and J by 2 bases, with 3 bases of the junction left unmatched. Germline assignment: CDR1 MNHNS and CDR2 SASEGT. CDR3 sequence reads: CASSEGTVQETQYF. The CDR3 DNA reads TGTGCCAGCAGTGAGGGGACAGTTCAAGAGACCCAGTACTTC.

With regard to this clonotype: A much more abundant neighbour one base away suggests this may be a read error. This chain joins TRBV7-6 and TRBJ1-5; the D gene is possibly TRBD1 (5 bases). This CDR3 is 15 amino acids long. Germline V CDR1 and CDR2: SGHVS, FNYEAQ. The CDR3: CVSSSGREGNQPQHF. CDR3 bases: TGTGTCAGCAGCTCTGGCAGGGAGGGCAATCAGCCCCAGCATTTT.

This clonotype was found once. The CDR3 DNA sequence: TGTGCCAGCTCTCGCAAATTCGTGAGCCCCTACAATGAGCAGTTCTTC. It codes for CASSRKFVSPYNEQFF. This chain joins TRBV18 and TRBJ2-1; no definite D call. This CDR3 spans 16 amino acids. The V end lost 6 bases, the J end lost 2 bases, and 17 bases lay between the germline ends. Germline V gives CDR1 KGHSH, CDR2 LQKENI.

As regards this clonotype: This clone may be a read error of a much larger clone one base away. V and J are TRBV11-1 and TRBJ2-1; no clear D. This CDR3 comprises 15 residues. Germline V gives CDR1 SGHAT, CDR2 FQDESV (reference sequence). The V gene lost 3 bases and the J gene lost 4 bases, with 13 bases spanning the gap. CDR3: CASSFALSGYNEQFF. As DNA, the CDR3 is TGTGCCAGCAGCTTCGCCTTATCGGGTTACAATGAGCAGTTCTTC.

This clonotype was counted at least ten times. Written as DNA, the CDR3 is TGTGCCAGCAGCTTGGGGTGGACGAGGGATACGCAGTATTTT. Protein: CASSLGWTRDTQYF. The chain joins TRBV5-5 to TRBJ2-3; D call uncertain. The CDR3 covers 14 residues. The germline gives CDR1 SGHKS, CDR2 YYEKEE (reference sequence). Trimming shortened V by 0 bases and J by 6 bases, and 11 bases separated the two germline ends.

A note on this clonotype: This may come from a read error, since a much larger clone is one base off. This chain links TRBV6-5 with TRBJ2-1, with a tentative D call TRBD2 (6 bases). Germline CDR1 reads MNHEY; CDR2 reads SVGAGI. The CDR3 covers 15 residues. Trimming stripped 4 bases from V and 9 bases from J, with 19 bases between. In DNA form, the CDR3 reads TGTGCCAGCAGTTGCACCCGGGGGACCCTAGGTGAGCAGTTCTTC. Translation: CASSCTRGTLGEQFF.

As regards this clonotype: A much larger clonotype is one base distant, so this may be a read error. J is TRBJ2-3 and V is TRBV10-3; D remains ambiguous. The length of the CDR3 is 12 residues. Germline assignment: CDR1 ENHRY and CDR2 SYGVKD. Written as DNA, the CDR3 is TGTGCCAGCAGTGAGTCGAGTGATACGCAGTATTTT. Residues: CASSESSDTQYF.

This clonotype was detected ten times or more. The chain combines TRBV4-1 with TRBJ2-1; 8 nucleotides align to TRBD2. The CDR3 consists of 16 residues. V gave up 1 base and J gave up 8 bases; unmatched junction bases: 10. Per the germline V gene, CDR1 is MGHRA and CDR2 is YSYEKL. The CDR3 region has the DNA TGCGCCAGCAGCCAAGTTGGCGGCGGGAGGAGGGATGAGCAGTTCTTC. Amino acid sequence: CASSQVGGGRRDEQFF.

Regarding this clonotype: This clone may be a read error of a much larger clone one base away. This rearrangement joins TRBV10-1 to TRBJ2-2, with D possibly being TRBD2 (6 bases). This CDR3 spans 14 amino acids. Germline CDR1 is WNHNN and CDR2 is SYGVQD (reference sequence). CDR3 DNA: TGCGCCCGCAGCCGGGACTTCTCCACCGGGGAGCTGTTTTTT. It translates to CARSRDFSTGELFF.

This clonotype was observed at least ten times. The V call is TRBV6-1, the J call TRBJ2-7, with D unclear. V gave up 3 bases and J gave up 6 bases, with 6 bases separating them. CDR1 is MNHNS and CDR2 is SASEGT in the germline V gene. This CDR3 has 11 residues. The CDR3 region is CASSDPVEQYF. Here the CDR3 DNA reads TGTGCCAGCAGTGACCCGGTCGAGCAGTACTTC.

This clonotype occurred many times. This chain joins TRBV6-5 and TRBJ2-1; 8 bases align to TRBD1. Germline CDR1 reads MNHEY; CDR2 reads SVGAGI. There are 13 residues in the CDR3. Trimming at V came to 5 bases and at J to 6 bases, leaving 3 bases not matched to a gene. The CDR3 coding sequence is TGTGCCAGCAGTGACAGGGGAGGCAATGAGCAGTTCTTC. Encoded protein: CASSDRGGNEQFF.

The chain combines TRBV10-1 with TRBJ1-1; maybe TRBD1 (6 bases). The CDR3 contains 13 residues. V shed 4 bases and J shed 1 base, with 7 bases lying between them. Looked up from germline, CDR1 is WNHNN and CDR2 is SYGVQD (reference sequence). The CDR3 reads CASSGQENTEAFF. The CDR3 DNA reads as TGCGCCAGCAGTGGACAGGAGAACACTGAAGCTTTCTTT.

Regarding this clonotype: A read error may explain this, as a much larger clone is one base away. The chain joins TRBV19 to TRBJ2-7; TRBD1 matches at 10 bases. The CDR3 is made up of 15 amino acids. The germline CDR1 and CDR2 sequences are LNHDA and SQIVND (reference sequence). The CDR3, as DNA: TGTGCCAGTAATAACCGGGACAGGGGCCCTAACGAGCAGTGCTTC. Translating it yields CASNNRDRGPNEQCF.

This clonotype was seen many times. The chain uses TRBV7-9 and TRBJ2-1; 7 bases line up with TRBD2. The trim removed 2 bases at V and 8 bases at J, leaving 3 bases unmatched. The CDR3 extends over 13 amino acids. Germline V gene sequence: CDR1 SEHNR, CDR2 FQNEAQ (reference sequence). CDR3: CASSLPREYEQFF. DNA of the CDR3: TGTGCCAGCAGCTTACCGCGGGAGTATGAGCAGTTCTTC.

With respect to this clonotype: A read error may explain this, as a much larger clone is one base away. The V and J genes are TRBV6-1 and TRBJ2-3, with 9 bases identical to TRBD1. J lost 0 bases, V lost 11 bases, and 6 bases had no gene match. Germline V gene lookup returns CDR1 MNHNS and CDR2 SASEGT. The CDR3 extends over 14 amino acids. In nucleotides, the CDR3 is TGTGCCGGTACAGGGGGCACAAGCACAGATACGCAGTATTTT. This translates into CAGTGGTSTDTQYF.

This clonotype appeared many times. V gene TRBV30 combines with J gene TRBJ2-1, with D uncertain. The CDR3 is made up of 11 amino acids. Trimming stripped 3 bases from V and 8 bases from J, with 8 bases between. Germline V gene sequence: CDR1 GTSNPN, CDR2 SVGIG (reference sequence). CDR3 in amino acids: CAWRSGDEQFF. The CDR3 nucleotides read TGTGCCTGGAGATCAGGAGATGAGCAGTTCTTC.

This clonotype was observed many times. The chain combines TRBV7-9 with TRBJ2-1, with 8 bases aligning to TRBD1. The CDR3 covers 16 residues. The germline gives CDR1 SEHNR, CDR2 FQNEAQ (reference sequence). The V segment lost 7 bases and the J segment 8 bases; nucleotides outside the gene matches: 16. The CDR3 nucleotides are TGTGCCAGCATCCTGCCTTATTCTGACAGGGGCGATGAGCAGTTCTTC. Translated: CASILPYSDRGDEQFF.

This clonotype was counted many times. The chain joins TRBV7-2 to TRBJ2-1, with a possible D match to TRBD2 (5 bases). Trimming shortened V by 11 bases and J by 3 bases, and 14 bases separated the two germline ends. This CDR3 comprises 13 residues. Germline loops: CDR1 SGHTA, CDR2 FQGNSA. CDR3 sequence: CAGAARRYNEQFF. In DNA, the CDR3 is TGTGCCGGAGCGGCCAGGCGCTACAATGAGCAGTTCTTC.

The chain recombines TRBV6-1 with TRBJ1-5; TRBD1 aligns across 7 bases. The CDR3 has 13 amino acids. V gave up 7 bases and J gave up 3 bases; unmatched junction bases: 3. From germline, CDR1 is MNHNS and CDR2 SASEGT. This CDR3 reads CASKTGNNQPQHF. CDR3 coding DNA: TGTGCCAGCAAGACAGGGAACAATCAGCCCCAGCATTTT.

This sequence joins TRBV12-3 or TRBV12-4 and TRBJ1-1; 7 bases line up with TRBD1. V was pared by 3 bases and J by 10 bases, with 11 bases of the junction left unmatched. This CDR3 comprises 14 residues. This CDR3 is CASSLVERGGAAFF. CDR3 nucleotide sequence: TGTGCCAGCAGTTTGGTTGAGCGAGGGGGCGCAGCTTTCTTT.

This clonotype was counted at least ten times. This chain joins TRBV4-1 and TRBJ2-3, with 9 bases that match TRBD2. The V segment lost 1 base and the J segment 4 bases; nucleotides outside the gene matches: 12. Germline CDR1 and CDR2: MGHRA and YSYEKL. This CDR3 comprises 18 residues. The CDR3 DNA is TGCGCCAGCAGCCAAGTCGTTCTCGCGGGAGGGGCTCCAGATACGCAGTATTTT. Translated: CASSQVVLAGGAPDTQYF.

The J gene is TRBJ2-5, the V gene TRBV10-3; maybe TRBD1 (6 bases). The V gene lost 8 bases and the J gene lost 0 bases, with 16 bases spanning the gap. The CDR3 runs to 15 residues. CDR1 and CDR2 from the germline V gene are ENHRY and SYGVKD. In nucleotides, the CDR3 is TGTGCCATCGGGGGCGGAGGCCCGTACCAAGAGACCCAGTACTTC. It specifies CAIGGGGPYQETQYF.

This clonotype was recorded many times. This chain connects TRBV7-9 to TRBJ1-4; TRBD1 is a possible D gene (6 bases). The V gene lost 10 bases and the J gene lost 5 bases, with 17 bases spanning the gap. This CDR3 spans 14 amino acids. In germline, CDR1 is SEHNR, CDR2 FQNEAQ (reference sequence). The CDR3 here is CATRKGGGNEKLFF. In DNA, the CDR3 is TGTGCCACCCGGAAGGGGGGGGGAAATGAAAAACTGTTTTTT.

This clonotype was detected ten times or more. The genes are TRBV5-1 and TRBJ2-7, with D perhaps given as TRBD1 or TRBD2 (5 bases each). Germline assignment: CDR1 SGHRS and CDR2 YFSETQ. V was shortened by 0 bases and J by 0 bases, with 16 bases between the two germline ends. This CDR3 has 17 amino acids. The CDR3 loop reads CASSLVLGRRRSYEQYF. CDR3 nucleotides: TGCGCCAGCAGCTTGGTCCTGGGACGCAGACGCTCCTACGAGCAGTACTTC. Variable domain in full (rest from reference TRBV5-1 and TRBJ2-7): KAGVTQTPRYLIKTRGQQVTLSCSPISGHRSVSWYQQTPGQGLQFLFEYFSETQRNKGNFPGRFSGRQFSNSRSEMNVSTLELGDSALYLCASSLVLGRRRSYEQYFGPGTRLTVT.

The table lists this clonotype with a few counts. The chain couples TRBV25-1 to TRBJ2-2, with D hard to call. Germline CDR1 is MGHDK and CDR2 is SYGVNS. V lost 5 bases to trimming and J lost 4 bases, with 17 bases between them. The CDR3 has 16 amino acids. CDR3 DNA: TGTGCCAGCAGTCCCCACCCGGCAGGAGCCACCGGGGAGCTGTTTTTT. This gives the protein CASSPHPAGATGELFF. The entire variable domain, with the rest obtained from reference TRBV25-1 and TRBJ2-2, is as follows: EADIYQTPRYLVIGTGKKITLECSQTMGHDKMYWYQQDPGMELHLIHYSYGVNSTEKGDLSSESTVSRIRTEHFPLTLESARPSHTSQYLCASSPHPAGATGELFFGEGSRLTVL.